This TCR beta chain appears in the sequencing data of a study of T-cell reconstitution after alpha-beta-depleted transplantation in children. General study points: Newly made T cells mostly supplied T-cell counts and diversity one year after transplant. Some patients' high day-60 TCRbeta diversity was traced to surviving recipient T cells and thymic progenitors. Reportedly, only several hundred clones from non-depleted graft cells drove alpha-beta T-cell counts at about two months.

A TCRbeta library incorporating unique molecular identifiers was prepared. TCRdb reprocessed the PCR reads with MiXCR, giving one entry per CDR3 protein. The sample yields 600,000 to 700,000 distinct CDR3 sequences, about 12% seen once. This clonotype was seen ten or more times. Its specificity is not known. CDR1 and CDR2 (germline): MNHEY, SMNVEV (reference sequence). Trimming took 8 bases from V and 6 from J, leaving 14 bases between them. CDR3 size: 13 residues. The input for sequencing was PBMCs, taken before TCRalphabeta/CD19-depleted stem cell transplant. The clonotype was recovered from a girl aged 2 to 9 with congenital amegakaryocytic thrombocytopenia, due to receive a stem cell transplant. V gene TRBV27 combines with J gene TRBJ2-1; tentatively, D is TRBD2 (5 bases). This chain's CDR3 is CASHTYGVNEQFF. The CDR3 DNA sequence: TGTGCCAGCCATACGTACGGGGTCAATGAGCAGTTCTTC.